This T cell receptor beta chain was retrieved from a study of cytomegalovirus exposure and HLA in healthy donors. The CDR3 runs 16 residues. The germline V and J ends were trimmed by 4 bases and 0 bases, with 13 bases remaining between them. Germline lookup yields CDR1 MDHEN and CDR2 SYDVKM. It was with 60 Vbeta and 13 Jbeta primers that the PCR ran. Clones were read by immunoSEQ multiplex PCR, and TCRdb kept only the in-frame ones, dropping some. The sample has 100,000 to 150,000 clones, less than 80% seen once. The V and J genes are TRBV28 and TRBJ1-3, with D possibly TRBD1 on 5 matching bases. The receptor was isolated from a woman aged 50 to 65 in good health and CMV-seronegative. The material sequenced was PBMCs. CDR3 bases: TGTGCCAGCAGTTCACCGACAGCTTCCTCTGGAAACACCATATATTTT. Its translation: CASSSPTASSGNTIYF.